These T cell receptor beta chains were read from a single sample in a study of vaccination effects on CD4 cells after COVID-19. Profiled with immunoSEQ multiplex PCR; TCRdb holds only in-frame clones, not every one. The sample has over 25,000 clones; more than 60% are singletons. No antigen has been identified for these receptors. This specimen consisted of CD4+ T cells from PBMCs cultured with SARS-CoV-2 spike peptides, obtained before COVID-19 vaccination. The receptors originated from a human donor who received a COVID-19 vaccine. The CDR3 runs from the conserved cysteine through the conserved F or W. The order of the fields is D gene, clone size, J gene, V gene, CDR3 protein, CDR3 DNA. D genes are given only for firm matches. A row's size may be missing; if present it is once, few, many or a size class.

-	few	TRBJ2-2	TRBV5-4	CASSLDRVDTGELFF	TGTGCCAGCAGCTTGGACAGGGTGGACACCGGGGAGCTGTTTTTT
-	-	TRBJ2-5	TRBV6-5	CASTSGGGNRETQYF	TGTGCCAGCACCTCAGGAGGGGGTAATAGGGAGACCCAGTACTTC
-	-	TRBJ1-4	TRBV16	CASSQSRTPNEKLFF	TGTGCCAGCAGCCAATCGCGGACGCCTAATGAAAAACTGTTTTTT
-	-	TRBJ1-1	TRBV27	CASSFQGTDNTEAFF	TGTGCCAGCAGTTTTCAGGGGACTGATAACACTGAAGCTTTCTTT
-	-	TRBJ1-4	TRBV21-1	CASSKEGGPEKLFF	TGTGCCAGCAGCAAAGAGGGAGGTCCAGAAAAACTGTTTTTT
-	-	TRBJ1-5	TRBV27	CASSVVYNQPQHF	TGTGCCAGCAGTGTCGTCTACAATCAGCCCCAGCATTTT
-	-	TRBJ2-1	TRBV5-4	CASSLAPTRPSYNEQFF	TGTGCCAGCAGCTTGGCGCCAACGCGTCCCTCCTACAATGAGCAGTTCTTC
TRBD1	-	TRBJ1-5	TRBV15	CATSGGTANQPQHF	TGTGCCACCAGCGGAGGGACAGCTAATCAGCCCCAGCATTTT
TRBD1	-	TRBJ1-1	TRBV10-3	CAISGLGQGNTEAFF	TGTGCCATCAGTGGACTAGGACAGGGTAACACTGAAGCTTTCTTT
TRBD2	medium-sized	TRBJ2-2	TRBV7-9	CASSFGLAGGELFF	TGTGCCAGCAGCTTTGGACTAGCGGGCGGGGAGCTGTTTTTT
TRBD2	-	TRBJ2-3	TRBV3-1/TRBV3-2	CASSPYGLASDTQYF	TGTGCCAGCAGCCCCTACGGACTAGCATCAGATACGCAGTATTTT
TRBD1	-	TRBJ2-1	TRBV28	CASSSPRTGLGNEQFF	TGTGCCAGCAGTTCCCCCAGGACAGGGCTGGGTAATGAGCAGTTCTTC
TRBD1	few	TRBJ1-6	TRBV2	CASRVQGAESPLHF	TGTGCCAGCAGAGTTCAGGGGGCCGAATCACCCCTCCACTTT
-	-	TRBJ2-3	TRBV2	CASSPGADTQYF	TGTGCCAGCAGTCCAGGGGCAGATACGCAGTATTTT
-	few	TRBJ1-5	TRBV27	CASGSWGNNQPQHF	TGTGCCAGCGGTTCATGGGGGAACAATCAGCCCCAGCATTTT
-	-	TRBJ1-1	TRBV11-2	CASSSTNRVREAFF	TGTGCCAGCAGTTCAACTAACAGGGTCAGGGAAGCTTTCTTT
TRBD1	-	TRBJ2-5	TRBV4-2	CASSYGTGRQETQYF	TGTGCCAGCAGCTACGGGACAGGGCGTCAAGAGACCCAGTACTTC
-	-	TRBJ2-7	TRBV4-1	CASSQNRQATTYEQYF	TGCGCCAGCAGCCAGAACCGACAAGCCACTACCTACGAGCAGTACTTC
-	-	TRBJ2-4	TRBV29-1	CSVLPPGNIQYF	TGCAGCGTACTCCCCCCCGGAAACATTCAGTACTTC
TRBD1	-	TRBJ2-6	TRBV27	CASSLLQGAGGANVLTF	TGTGCCAGCAGTTTGCTGCAGGGGGCGGGTGGGGCCAACGTCCTGACTTTC
TRBD2	-	TRBJ2-1	TRBV7-2	CASSKSGARWAEQFF	TGTGCCAGCAGCAAGAGCGGGGCTAGATGGGCTGAGCAGTTCTTC
TRBD1	-	TRBJ1-6	TRBV5-4	CASGQGDSYNSPLHF	TGTGCCAGTGGACAGGGGGACTCCTATAATTCACCCCTCCACTTT
TRBD1	-	TRBJ1-1	TRBV19	CASSSTGGAGTEAFF	TGTGCCAGTAGTTCAACAGGGGGCGCGGGCACTGAAGCTTTCTTT
-	-	TRBJ2-5	TRBV27	CASSYKRAGTQYF	TGTGCCAGCAGCTACAAGAGAGCAGGGACCCAGTACTTC
TRBD1	-	TRBJ1-6	TRBV19	CASSIGTGGFNSPLHF	TGTGCCAGTAGTATCGGGACAGGGGGTTTTAATTCACCCCTCCACTTT
-	-	TRBJ2-5	TRBV7-2	CASSLEGRRETQYF	TGTGCCAGCAGCTTAGAGGGGAGAAGGGAGACCCAGTACTTC
TRBD2	-	TRBJ2-4	TRBV24-1	CATSDTGLAGENIQYF	TGTGCCACCAGTGATACAGGACTAGCGGGAGAAAACATTCAGTACTTC
TRBD1	-	TRBJ1-6	TRBV6-5	CASSLGGGVNSPLHF	TGTGCCAGCAGTTTAGGAGGGGGCGTGAATTCACCCCTCCACTTT
-	-	TRBJ2-2	TRBV11-3	CASSFRGAVGELFF	TGTGCCAGCAGCTTCAGGGGGGCCGTCGGGGAGCTGTTTTTT
TRBD1	-	TRBJ1-2	TRBV10-3	CAISMDRNYGYTF	TGTGCCATCAGTATGGACAGGAACTATGGCTACACCTTC
TRBD2	medium-sized	TRBJ2-3	TRBV7-9	CASRRSGSITDTQYF	TGTGCCAGCCGACGAAGCGGGAGTATCACAGATACGCAGTATTTT
TRBD2	-	TRBJ2-1	TRBV28	CASSYQGLAGDVEQFF	TGTGCCAGCAGCTACCAGGGACTAGCGGGAGATGTTGAGCAGTTCTTC
TRBD1	-	TRBJ1-1	TRBV28	CASSSTGRTTEAFF	TGTGCCAGCAGTTCGACAGGGAGGACGACTGAAGCTTTCTTT
-	-	TRBJ2-7	TRBV3-1/TRBV3-2	CASSQYFGMVAYEQYF	TGTGCCAGCAGCCAATATTTCGGGATGGTCGCCTACGAGCAGTACTTC
TRBD2	-	TRBJ2-7	TRBV7-9	CASSLDFGLAGHEQYF	TGTGCCAGCAGCTTAGACTTCGGACTAGCGGGGCACGAGCAGTACTTC
-	-	TRBJ2-5	TRBV4-2	CASSQRRGETQYF	TGTGCCAGCAGCCAAAGAAGGGGGGAGACCCAGTACTTC
-	once	TRBJ1-2	TRBV5-5	CASSDWGRGNYGYTF	TGTGCCAGCAGCGATTGGGGCAGGGGTAACTATGGCTACACCTTC
-	-	TRBJ1-2	TRBV7-9	CASSLDLVGYGYTF	TGTGCCAGCAGCTTAGATCTGGTGGGGTATGGCTACACCTTC
-	-	TRBJ1-1	TRBV12-5	CASGLVRADQGTEAFF	TGTGCTAGTGGTTTGGTACGAGCAGACCAAGGCACTGAAGCTTTCTTT
-	-	TRBJ1-5	TRBV2	CASSLGEGQPQHF	TGTGCCAGCAGCTTAGGGGAAGGCCAGCCCCAGCATTTT
TRBD1	once	TRBJ2-5	TRBV15	CATSGDRARKETQYF	TGTGCCACCAGTGGAGACAGGGCGAGAAAAGAGACCCAGTACTTC
-	-	TRBJ2-1	TRBV7-9	CASSLVTRTYSYNEQFF	TGTGCCAGCAGCTTAGTAACCCGGACCTATTCCTACAATGAGCAGTTCTTC
-	-	TRBJ1-1	TRBV29-1	CSVRGMGDTEAFF	TGCAGCGTAAGGGGAATGGGGGACACTGAAGCTTTCTTT
TRBD2	-	TRBJ2-5	TRBV28	CASNPGGIQETQYF	TGTGCCAGCAACCCCGGGGGGATCCAAGAGACCCAGTACTTC
TRBD1	-	TRBJ2-2	TRBV10-3	CAIRKTGISTGELFF	TGTGCCATCAGAAAGACAGGGATAAGCACCGGGGAGCTGTTTTTT
-	-	TRBJ2-3	TRBV28	CASSLSPGEDTQYF	TGTGCCAGCAGTTTATCCCCCGGCGAGGATACGCAGTATTTT
-	-	TRBJ1-2	TRBV28	CASAAHYGYTF	TGTGCCAGCGCAGCTCACTATGGCTACACCTTC
-	-	TRBJ2-5	TRBV5-1	CASSWGWGGAQETQYF	TGCGCCAGCAGCTGGGGATGGGGGGGGGCTCAAGAGACCCAGTACTTC
-	-	TRBJ2-1	TRBV9	CASSVAGSPAFQFF	TGTGCCAGCAGCGTAGCTGGTAGTCCGGCCTTCCAGTTCTTC
TRBD1	-	TRBJ2-5	TRBV5-8	CASSPGQGKGETQYF	TGTGCCAGCAGCCCCGGACAGGGGAAGGGGGAGACCCAGTACTTC
-	once	TRBJ1-1	TRBV6-5	CASTPTGSVSEAFF	TGTGCCAGCACCCCCACCGGCTCGGTTTCTGAAGCTTTCTTT
TRBD2	-	TRBJ2-3	TRBV4-2	CASSQETSGGAGDTQYF	TGTGCCAGCAGCCAAGAGACTAGCGGGGGGGCTGGAGATACGCAGTATTTT
TRBD1	-	TRBJ2-4	TRBV2	CATQPGQGIVIQYF	TGTGCCACCCAGCCGGGACAGGGGATCGTCATTCAGTACTTC
-	-	TRBJ1-6	TRBV19	CASGDLRKGSPLHF	TGTGCCAGCGGTGACCTTCGTAAAGGATCACCCCTCCACTTT
-	few	TRBJ1-1	TRBV18	CASSPSGYTEAFF	TGTGCCAGCTCACCATCCGGATACACTGAAGCTTTCTTT